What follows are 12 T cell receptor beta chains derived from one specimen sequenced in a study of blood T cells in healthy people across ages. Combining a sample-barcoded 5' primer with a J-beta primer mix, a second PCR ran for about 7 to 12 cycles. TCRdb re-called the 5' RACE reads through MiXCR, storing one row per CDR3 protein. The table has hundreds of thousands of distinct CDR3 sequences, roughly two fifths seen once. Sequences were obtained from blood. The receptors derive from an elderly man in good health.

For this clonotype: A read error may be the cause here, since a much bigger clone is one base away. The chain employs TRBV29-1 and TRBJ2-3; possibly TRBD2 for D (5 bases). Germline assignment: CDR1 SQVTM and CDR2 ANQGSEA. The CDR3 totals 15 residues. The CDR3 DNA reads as TGCAGCTTTGAAGACTACCAATCTAGCACAGATACGCAGTATTTT. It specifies CSFEDYQSSTDTQYF.

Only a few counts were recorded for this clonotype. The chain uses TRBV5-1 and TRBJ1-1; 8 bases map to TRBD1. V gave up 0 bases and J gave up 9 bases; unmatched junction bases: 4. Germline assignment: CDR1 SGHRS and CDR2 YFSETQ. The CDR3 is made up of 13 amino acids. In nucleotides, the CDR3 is TGCGCCAGCAGCTTGGGGGGACAGGAGAAAGCTTTCTTT. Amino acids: CASSLGGQEKAFF.

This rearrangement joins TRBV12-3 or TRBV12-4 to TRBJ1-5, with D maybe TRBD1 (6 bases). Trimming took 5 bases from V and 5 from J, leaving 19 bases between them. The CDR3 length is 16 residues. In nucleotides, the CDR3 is TGTGCCAGCAGTCCAATAAAGGGGGACGGGGATCAGCCCCAGCATTTT. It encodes CASSPIKGDGDQPQHF.

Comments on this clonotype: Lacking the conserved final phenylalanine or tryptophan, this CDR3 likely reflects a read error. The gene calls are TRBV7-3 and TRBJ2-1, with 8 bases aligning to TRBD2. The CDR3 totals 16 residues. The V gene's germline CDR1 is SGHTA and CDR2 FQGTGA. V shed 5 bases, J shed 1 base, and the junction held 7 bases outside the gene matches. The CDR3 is CASSPSGRRSYNEQFV. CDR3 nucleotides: TGTGCCAGCAGCCCCAGCGGGAGAAGGTCCTACAATGAGCAGTTCGTC.

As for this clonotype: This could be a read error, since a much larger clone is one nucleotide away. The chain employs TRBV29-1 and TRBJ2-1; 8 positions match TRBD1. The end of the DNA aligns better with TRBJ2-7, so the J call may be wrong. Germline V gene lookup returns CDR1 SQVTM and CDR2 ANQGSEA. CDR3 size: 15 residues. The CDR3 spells CSGQGAGGAYNEQYF. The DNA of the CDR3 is TGCAGCGGCCAGGGGGCCGGGGGCGCGTACAATGAGCAGTACTTC.

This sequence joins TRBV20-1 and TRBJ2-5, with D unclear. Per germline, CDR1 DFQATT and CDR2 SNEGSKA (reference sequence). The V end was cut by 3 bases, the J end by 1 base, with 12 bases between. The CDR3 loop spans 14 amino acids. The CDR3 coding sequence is TGCAGTGCTAGCCTTCCGCGCGGCCAAGAGACCCAGTACTTC. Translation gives CSASLPRGQETQYF.

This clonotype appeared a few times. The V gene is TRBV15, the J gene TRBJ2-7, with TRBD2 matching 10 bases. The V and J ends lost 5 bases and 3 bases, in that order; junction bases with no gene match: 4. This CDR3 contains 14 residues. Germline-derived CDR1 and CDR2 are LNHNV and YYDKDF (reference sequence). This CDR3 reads CATSRRLAGYEQYF. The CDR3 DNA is TGTGCCACCAGCCGAAGACTAGCGGGCTACGAGCAGTACTTC.

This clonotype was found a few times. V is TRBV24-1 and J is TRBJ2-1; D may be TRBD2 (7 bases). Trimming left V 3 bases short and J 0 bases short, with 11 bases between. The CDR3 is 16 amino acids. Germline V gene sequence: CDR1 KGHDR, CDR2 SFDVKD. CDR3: CATSDGGGPSYNEQFF. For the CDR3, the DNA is TGTGCCACCAGTGATGGGGGGGGCCCCTCCTACAATGAGCAGTTCTTC.

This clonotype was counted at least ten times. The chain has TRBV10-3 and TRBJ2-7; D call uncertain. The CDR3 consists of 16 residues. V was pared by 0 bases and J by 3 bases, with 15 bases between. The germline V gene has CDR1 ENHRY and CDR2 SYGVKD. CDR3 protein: CAISESTGQPGYEQYF. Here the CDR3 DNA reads TGTGCCATCAGTGAGTCCACGGGCCAGCCTGGCTACGAGCAGTACTTC.

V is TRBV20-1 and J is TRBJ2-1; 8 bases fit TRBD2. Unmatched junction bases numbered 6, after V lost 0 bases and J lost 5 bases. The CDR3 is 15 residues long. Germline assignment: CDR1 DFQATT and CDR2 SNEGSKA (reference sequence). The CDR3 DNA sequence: TGCAGTGCTAGAGACCCCGAGGGACTAGACAATGAGCAGTTCTTC. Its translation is CSARDPEGLDNEQFF.

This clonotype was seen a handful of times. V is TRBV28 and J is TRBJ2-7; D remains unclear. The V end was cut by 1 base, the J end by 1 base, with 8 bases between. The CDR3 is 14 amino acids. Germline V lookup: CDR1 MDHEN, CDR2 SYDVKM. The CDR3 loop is CASSLSPASYEQYF. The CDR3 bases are TGTGCCAGCAGTTTATCCCCAGCTTCCTACGAGCAGTACTTC. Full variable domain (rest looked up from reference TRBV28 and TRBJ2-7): DVKVTQSSRYLVKRTGEKVFLECVQDMDHENMFWYRQDPGLGLRLIYFSYDVKMKEKGDIPEGYSVSREKKERFSLILESASTNQTSMYLCASSLSPASYEQYFGPGTRLTVT.

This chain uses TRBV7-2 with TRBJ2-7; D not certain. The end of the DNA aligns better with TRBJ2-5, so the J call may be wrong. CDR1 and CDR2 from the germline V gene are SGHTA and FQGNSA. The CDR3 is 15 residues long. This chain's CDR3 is CASSLDGLGRETQYF. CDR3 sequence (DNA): TGTGCCAGCAGCTTAGACGGGCTTGGGCGGGAGACCCAGTACTTC.